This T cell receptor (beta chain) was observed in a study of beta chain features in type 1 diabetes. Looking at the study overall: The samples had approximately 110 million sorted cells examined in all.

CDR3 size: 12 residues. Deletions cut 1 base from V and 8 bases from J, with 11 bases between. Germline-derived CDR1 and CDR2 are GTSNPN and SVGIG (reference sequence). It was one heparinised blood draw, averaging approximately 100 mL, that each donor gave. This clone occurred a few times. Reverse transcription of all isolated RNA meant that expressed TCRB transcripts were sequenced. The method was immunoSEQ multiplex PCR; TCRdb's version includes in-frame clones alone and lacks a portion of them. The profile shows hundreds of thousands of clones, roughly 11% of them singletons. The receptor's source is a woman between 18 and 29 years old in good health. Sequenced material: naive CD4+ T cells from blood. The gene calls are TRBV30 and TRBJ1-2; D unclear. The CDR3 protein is CAWSEQRLGYTF. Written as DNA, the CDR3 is TGTGCCTGGAGTGAGCAGCGGTTGGGCTACACCTTC. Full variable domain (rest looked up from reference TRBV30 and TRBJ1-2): SQTIHQWPATLVQPVGSPLSLECTVEGTSNPNLYWYRQAAGRGLQLLFYSVGIGQISSEVPQNLSASRPQDRQFILSSKKLLLSDSGFYLCAWSEQRLGYTFGSGTRLTVV.